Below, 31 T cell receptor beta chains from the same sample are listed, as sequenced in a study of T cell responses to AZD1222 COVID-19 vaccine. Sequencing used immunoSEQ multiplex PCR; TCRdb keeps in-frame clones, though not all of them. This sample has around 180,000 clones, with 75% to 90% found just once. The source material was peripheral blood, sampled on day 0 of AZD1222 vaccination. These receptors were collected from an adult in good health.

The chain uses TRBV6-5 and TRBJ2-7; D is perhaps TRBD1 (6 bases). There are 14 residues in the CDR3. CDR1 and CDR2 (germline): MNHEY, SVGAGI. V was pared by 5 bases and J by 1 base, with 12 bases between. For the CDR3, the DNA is TGTGCCAGCAGTACCGGGACAAAATCCTACGAGCAGTACTTC. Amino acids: CASSTGTKSYEQYF.

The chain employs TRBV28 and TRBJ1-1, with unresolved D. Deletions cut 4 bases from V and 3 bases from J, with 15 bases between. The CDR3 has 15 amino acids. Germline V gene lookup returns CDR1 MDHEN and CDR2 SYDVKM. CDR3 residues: CASSSPEIVDTEAFF. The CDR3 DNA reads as TGTGCCAGCAGTTCCCCCGAGATCGTGGACACTGAAGCTTTCTTT.

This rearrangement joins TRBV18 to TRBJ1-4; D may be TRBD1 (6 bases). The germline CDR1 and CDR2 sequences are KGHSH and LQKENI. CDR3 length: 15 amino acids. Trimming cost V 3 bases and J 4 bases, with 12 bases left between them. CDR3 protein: CASSPRQADNEKLFF. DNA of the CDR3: TGTGCCAGCTCACCTCGACAGGCGGATAATGAAAAACTGTTTTTT.

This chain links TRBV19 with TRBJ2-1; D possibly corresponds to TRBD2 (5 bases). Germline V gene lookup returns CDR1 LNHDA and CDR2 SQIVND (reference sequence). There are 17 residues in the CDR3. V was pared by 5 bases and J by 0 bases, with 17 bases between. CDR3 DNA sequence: TGTGCCAGTAGTCCCCAACTAGGCACCGTCTCCTACAATGAGCAGTTCTTC. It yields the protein CASSPQLGTVSYNEQFF.

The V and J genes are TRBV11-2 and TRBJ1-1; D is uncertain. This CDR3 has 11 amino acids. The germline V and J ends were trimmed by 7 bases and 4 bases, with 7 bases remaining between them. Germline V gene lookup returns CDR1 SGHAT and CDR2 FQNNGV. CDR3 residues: CASTGATEAFF. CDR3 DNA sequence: TGTGCCAGCACAGGTGCCACTGAAGCTTTCTTT.

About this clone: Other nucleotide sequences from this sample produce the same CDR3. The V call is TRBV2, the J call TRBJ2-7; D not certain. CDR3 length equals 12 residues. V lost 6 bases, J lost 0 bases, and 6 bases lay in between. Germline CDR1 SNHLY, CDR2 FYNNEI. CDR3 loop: CASSLSSYEQYF. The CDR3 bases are TGTGCCAGCAGCCTGTCCTCCTACGAGCAGTACTTC.

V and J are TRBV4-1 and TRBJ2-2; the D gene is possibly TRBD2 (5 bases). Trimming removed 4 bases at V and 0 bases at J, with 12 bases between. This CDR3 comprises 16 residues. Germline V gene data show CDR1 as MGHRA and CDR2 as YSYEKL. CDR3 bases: TGCGCCAGCAGCCCGTGGGCTAGCTCGAACACCGGGGAGCTGTTTTTT. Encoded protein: CASSPWASSNTGELFF.

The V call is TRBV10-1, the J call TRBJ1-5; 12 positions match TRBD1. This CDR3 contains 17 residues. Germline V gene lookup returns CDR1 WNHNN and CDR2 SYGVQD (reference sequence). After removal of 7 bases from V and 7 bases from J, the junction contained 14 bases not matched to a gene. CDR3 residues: CASISLPGQGAGQPQHF. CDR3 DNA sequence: TGCGCCAGCATTTCACTACCGGGACAGGGGGCTGGGCAGCCCCAGCATTTT.

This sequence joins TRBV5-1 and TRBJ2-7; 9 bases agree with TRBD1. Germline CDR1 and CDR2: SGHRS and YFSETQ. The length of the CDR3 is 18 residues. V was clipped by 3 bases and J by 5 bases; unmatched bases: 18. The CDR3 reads CASSYFSIQGASGDEQYF. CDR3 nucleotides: TGCGCCAGCAGCTATTTTTCAATACAGGGGGCATCGGGTGACGAGCAGTACTTC. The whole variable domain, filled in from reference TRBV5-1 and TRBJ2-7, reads KAGVTQTPRYLIKTRGQQVTLSCSPISGHRSVSWYQQTPGQGLQFLFEYFSETQRNKGNFPGRFSGRQFSNSRSEMNVSTLELGDSALYLCASSYFSIQGASGDEQYFGPGTRLTVT.

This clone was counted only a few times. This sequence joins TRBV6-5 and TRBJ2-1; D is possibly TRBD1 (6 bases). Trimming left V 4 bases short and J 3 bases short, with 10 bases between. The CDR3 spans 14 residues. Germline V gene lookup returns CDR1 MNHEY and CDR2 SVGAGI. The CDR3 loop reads CASSSGVVYNEQFF. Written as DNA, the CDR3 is TGTGCCAGCAGTTCAGGGGTCGTCTACAATGAGCAGTTCTTC.

DNA for the CDR3: TGTGCCAGCAGCCGCCACAGCTCTGGAAACACCATATATTTT. As protein: CASSRHSSGNTIYF. This chain connects TRBV3-1 (or the pseudogene TRBV3-2) to TRBJ1-3; D gene ambiguous. Trimming took 4 bases from V and 0 from J, leaving 7 bases between them. The V gene's germline CDR1 is LGHDT and CDR2 YNNKEL (reference sequence). This CDR3 is 14 amino acids long.

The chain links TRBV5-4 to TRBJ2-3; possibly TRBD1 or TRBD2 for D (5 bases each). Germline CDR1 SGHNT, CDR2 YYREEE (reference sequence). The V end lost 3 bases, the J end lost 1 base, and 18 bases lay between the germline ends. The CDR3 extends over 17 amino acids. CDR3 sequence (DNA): TGTGCCAGCAGCTGGGGCGGAGCGGCCGGGCGCACAGATACGCAGTATTTT. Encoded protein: CASSWGGAAGRTDTQYF.

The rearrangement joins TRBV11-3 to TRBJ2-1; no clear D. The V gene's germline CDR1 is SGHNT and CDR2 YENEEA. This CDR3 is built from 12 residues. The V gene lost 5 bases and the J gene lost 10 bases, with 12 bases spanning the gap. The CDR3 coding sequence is TGTGCCAGCAGCCAAGACCCCAGGGAGCAGTTCTTC. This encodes CASSQDPREQFF.

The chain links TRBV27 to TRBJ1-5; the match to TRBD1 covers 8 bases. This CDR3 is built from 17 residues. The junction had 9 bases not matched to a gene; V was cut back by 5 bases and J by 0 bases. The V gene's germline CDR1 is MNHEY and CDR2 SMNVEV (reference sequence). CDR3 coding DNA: TGTGCCAGCAGTCTCACAGGGGGGCGGTATAGCAATCAGCCCCAGCATTTT. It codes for CASSLTGGRYSNQPQHF.

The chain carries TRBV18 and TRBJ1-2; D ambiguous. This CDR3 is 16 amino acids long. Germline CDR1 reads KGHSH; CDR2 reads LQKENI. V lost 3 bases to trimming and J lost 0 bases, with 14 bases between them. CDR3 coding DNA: TGTGCCAGCTCACCCAGGACGGAATACACTAACTATGGCTACACCTTC. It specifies CASSPRTEYTNYGYTF.

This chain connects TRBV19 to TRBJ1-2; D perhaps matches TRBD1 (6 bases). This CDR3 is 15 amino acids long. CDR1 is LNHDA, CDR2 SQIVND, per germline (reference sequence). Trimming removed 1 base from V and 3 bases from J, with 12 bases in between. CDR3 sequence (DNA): TGTGCCAGTAGTATAGTTTACGGGGGCGACTATGGCTACACCTTC. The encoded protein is CASSIVYGGDYGYTF.

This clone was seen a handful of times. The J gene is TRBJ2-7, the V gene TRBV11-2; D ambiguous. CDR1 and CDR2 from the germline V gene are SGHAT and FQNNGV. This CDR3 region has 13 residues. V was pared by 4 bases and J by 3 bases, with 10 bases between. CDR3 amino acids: CASSSPRSYEQYF. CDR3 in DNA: TGTGCCAGCAGCTCCCCGAGGAGCTACGAGCAGTACTTC.

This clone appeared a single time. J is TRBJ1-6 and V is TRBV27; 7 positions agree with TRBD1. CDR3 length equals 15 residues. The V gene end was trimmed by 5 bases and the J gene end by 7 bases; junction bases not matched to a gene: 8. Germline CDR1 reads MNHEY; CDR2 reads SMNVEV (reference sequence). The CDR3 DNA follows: TGTGCCAGCAGTCCCCGGGACAGATTGAATTCACCCCTCCACTTT. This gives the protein CASSPRDRLNSPLHF.

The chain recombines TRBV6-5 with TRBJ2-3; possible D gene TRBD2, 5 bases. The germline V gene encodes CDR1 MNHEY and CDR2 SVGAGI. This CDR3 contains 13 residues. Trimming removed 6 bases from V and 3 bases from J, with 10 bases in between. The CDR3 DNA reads TGTGCCAGCAGCCCAGCGGTTACAGATACGCAGTATTTT. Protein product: CASSPAVTDTQYF.

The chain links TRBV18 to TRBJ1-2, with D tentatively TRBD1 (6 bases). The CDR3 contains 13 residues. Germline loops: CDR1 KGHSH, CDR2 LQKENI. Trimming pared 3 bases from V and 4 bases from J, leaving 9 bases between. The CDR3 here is CASSPRGGYGYTF. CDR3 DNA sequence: TGTGCCAGCTCACCCAGAGGGGGCTATGGCTACACCTTC.

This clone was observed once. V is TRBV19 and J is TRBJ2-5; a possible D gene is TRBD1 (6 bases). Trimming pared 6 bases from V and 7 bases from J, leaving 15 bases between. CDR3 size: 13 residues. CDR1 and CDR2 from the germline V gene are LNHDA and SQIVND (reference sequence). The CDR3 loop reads CASSIGGTVTQYF. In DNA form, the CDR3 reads TGTGCCAGTAGCATTGGGGGCACGGTGACCCAGTACTTC.

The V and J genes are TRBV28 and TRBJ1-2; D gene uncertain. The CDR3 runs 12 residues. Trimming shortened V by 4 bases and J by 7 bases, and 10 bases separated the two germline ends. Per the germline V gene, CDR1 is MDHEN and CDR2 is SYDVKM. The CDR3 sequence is CASSWGKGGYTF. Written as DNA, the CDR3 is TGTGCCAGCAGTTGGGGTAAGGGTGGCTACACCTTC.

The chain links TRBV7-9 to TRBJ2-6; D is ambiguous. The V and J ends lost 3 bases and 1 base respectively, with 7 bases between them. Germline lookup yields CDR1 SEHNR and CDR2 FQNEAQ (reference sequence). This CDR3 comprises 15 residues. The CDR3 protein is CASSFKRSGANVLTF. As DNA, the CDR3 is TGTGCCAGCAGCTTTAAGAGGTCTGGGGCCAACGTCCTGACTTTC. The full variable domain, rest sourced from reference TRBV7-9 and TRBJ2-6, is DTGVSQNPRHKITKRGQNVTFRCDPISEHNRLYWYRQTLGQGPEFLTYFQNEAQLEKSRLLSDRFSAERPKGSFSTLEIQRTEQGDSAMYLCASSFKRSGANVLTFGAGSRLTVL.

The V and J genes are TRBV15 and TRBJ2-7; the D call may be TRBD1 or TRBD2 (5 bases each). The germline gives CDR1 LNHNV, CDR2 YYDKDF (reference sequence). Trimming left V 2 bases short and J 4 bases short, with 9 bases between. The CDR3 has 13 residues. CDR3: CATSRPGPYEQYF. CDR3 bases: TGTGCCACCAGCAGACCGGGACCTTACGAGCAGTACTTC.

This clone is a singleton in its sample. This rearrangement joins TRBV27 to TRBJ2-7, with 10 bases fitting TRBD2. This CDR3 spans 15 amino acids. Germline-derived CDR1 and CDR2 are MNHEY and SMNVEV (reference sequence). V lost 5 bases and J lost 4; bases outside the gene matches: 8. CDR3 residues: CASSARAGGIYEQYF. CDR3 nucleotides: TGTGCCAGCAGTGCGAGAGCGGGAGGGATATACGAGCAGTACTTC.

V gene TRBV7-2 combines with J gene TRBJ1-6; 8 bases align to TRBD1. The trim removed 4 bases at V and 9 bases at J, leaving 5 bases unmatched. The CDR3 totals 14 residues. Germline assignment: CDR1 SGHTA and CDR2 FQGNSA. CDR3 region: CASSYDRGGSPLHF. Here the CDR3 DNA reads TGTGCCAGCAGCTACGACAGGGGAGGTTCACCCCTCCACTTT.

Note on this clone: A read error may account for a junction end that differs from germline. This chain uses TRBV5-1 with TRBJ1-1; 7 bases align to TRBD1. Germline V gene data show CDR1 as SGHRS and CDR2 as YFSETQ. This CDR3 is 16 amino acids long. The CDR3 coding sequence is TGCGCCAGCAGCTCTGACAGGGACACTCTTAGGAGGGAAGTTTTCTTT. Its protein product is CASSSDRDTLRREVFF.

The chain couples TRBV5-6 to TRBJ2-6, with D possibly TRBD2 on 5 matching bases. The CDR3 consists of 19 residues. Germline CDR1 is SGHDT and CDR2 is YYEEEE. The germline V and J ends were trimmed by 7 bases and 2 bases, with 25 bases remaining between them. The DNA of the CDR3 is TGTGCCAGCCTTGAATCCGTCGGGAAAGCGTTAACTGGGGCCAACGTCCTGACTTTC. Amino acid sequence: CASLESVGKALTGANVLTF. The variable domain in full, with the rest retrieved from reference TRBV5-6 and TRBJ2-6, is DAGVTQSPTHLIKTRGQQVTLRCSPKSGHDTVSWYQQALGQGPQFIFQYYEEEERQRGNFPDRFSGHQFPNYSSELNVNALLLGDSALYLCASLESVGKALTGANVLTFGAGSRLTVL.

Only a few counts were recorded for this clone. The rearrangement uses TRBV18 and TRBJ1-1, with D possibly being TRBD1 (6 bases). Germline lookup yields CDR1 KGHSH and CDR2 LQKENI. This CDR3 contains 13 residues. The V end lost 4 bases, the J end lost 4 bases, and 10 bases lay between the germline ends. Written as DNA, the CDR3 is TGTGCCAGCTCACTCGGACAGTTCACTGAAGCTTTCTTT. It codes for CASSLGQFTEAFF.

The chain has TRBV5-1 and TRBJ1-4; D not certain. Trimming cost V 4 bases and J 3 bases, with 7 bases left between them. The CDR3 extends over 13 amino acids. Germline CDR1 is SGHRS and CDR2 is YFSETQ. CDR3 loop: CASSADPNEKLFF. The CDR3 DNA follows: TGCGCCAGCAGCGCGGACCCTAATGAAAAACTGTTTTTT.

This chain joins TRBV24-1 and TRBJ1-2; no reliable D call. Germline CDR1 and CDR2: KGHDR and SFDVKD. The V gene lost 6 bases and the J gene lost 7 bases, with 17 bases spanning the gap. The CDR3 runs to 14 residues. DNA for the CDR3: TGTGCCACCAGTCAGGCCACCCAAAAAGGTGGCTACACCTTC. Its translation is CATSQATQKGGYTF.